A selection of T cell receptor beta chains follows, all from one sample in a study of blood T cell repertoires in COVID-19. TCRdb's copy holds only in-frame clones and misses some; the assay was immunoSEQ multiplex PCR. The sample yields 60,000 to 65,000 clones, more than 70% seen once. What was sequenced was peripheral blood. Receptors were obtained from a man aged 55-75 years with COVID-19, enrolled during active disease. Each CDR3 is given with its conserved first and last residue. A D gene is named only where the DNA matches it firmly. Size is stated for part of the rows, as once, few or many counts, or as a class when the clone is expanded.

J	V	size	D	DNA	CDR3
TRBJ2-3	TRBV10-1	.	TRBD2	TGCGCCAGCAGTCCCACCCTAGCGGGGGGGGACACAGATACGCAGTATTTT	CASSPTLAGGDTDTQYF
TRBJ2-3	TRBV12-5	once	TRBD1	TGTGCTAGTGGTTTCCGGACAGGATCTTTCACAGATACGCAGTATTTT	CASGFRTGSFTDTQYF
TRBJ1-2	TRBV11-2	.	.	TGTGCCAGCAGCTTAGGGAATTTCAGGAATGGCTACACCTTC	CASSLGNFRNGYTF
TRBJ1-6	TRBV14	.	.	TGTGCCAGCAGAGGGGACACTAGCTCCTATAATTCACCCCTCCACTTT	CASRGDTSSYNSPLHF
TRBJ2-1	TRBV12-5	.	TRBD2	TGTGCTAGTGGTTTGGTAATTACAGCGGGAGGGCGCTTAAACAATGAGCAGTTCTTC	CASGLVITAGGRLNNEQFF
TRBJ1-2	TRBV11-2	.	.	TGTGCCAGCAGCAAACCTACCGGGCCCTCGGGGGGCTACACCTTC	CASSKPTGPSGGYTF
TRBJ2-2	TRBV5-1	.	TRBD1	TGCGCCAGTTACCCCGGGACAGGGGCGACCGGGGAGCTGTTTTTT	CASYPGTGATGELFF
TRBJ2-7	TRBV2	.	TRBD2	TGTGCCAGCAGTGTGAGAGGGAGGGGACTTAGCTCCTACGAGCAGTACTTC	CASSVRGRGLSSYEQYF
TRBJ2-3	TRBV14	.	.	TGTGCCAGCAGTACACCCCCTAAAACAGGAAACACAGATACGCAGTATTTT	CASSTPPKTGNTDTQYF
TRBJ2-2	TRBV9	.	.	TGTGCCAGCAGCGTAGAGGAGGCAGGGGAGCTGTTTTTT	CASSVEEAGELFF
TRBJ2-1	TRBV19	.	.	TGTGCCAGTAGTATAGATCTTGGGACTTTAGACCACAATGAGCAGTTCTTC	CASSIDLGTLDHNEQFF
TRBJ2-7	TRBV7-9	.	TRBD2	TGTGCCAGCAGCGACGGAGCGGGAGAAGGTTTTAGGAGCTCCTACGAGCAGTACTTC	CASSDGAGEGFRSSYEQYF
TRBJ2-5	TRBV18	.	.	TGTGCCAGCTCACCCCCGGGAGTTGGGACCCAGTACTTC	CASSPPGVGTQYF
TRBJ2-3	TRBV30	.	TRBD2	TGTGCCTGGAGTCGGGGGGGAGGAACAGATACGCAGTATTTT	CAWSRGGGTDTQYF
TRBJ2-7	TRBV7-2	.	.	TGTGCCAGCAGTGAAGGTGGGGCCCAACCCTACGAGCAGTACTTC	CASSEGGAQPYEQYF
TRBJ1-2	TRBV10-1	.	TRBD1	TGCGCCAGCAGTGAGGGGACAGACCCGAATGGCTACACCTTC	CASSEGTDPNGYTF
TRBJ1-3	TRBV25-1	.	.	TGTGCCAGCAGTGACAGCTCTGGAAACACCATATATTTT	CASSDSSGNTIYF
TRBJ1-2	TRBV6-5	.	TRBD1	TGTGCCAGCAGTACCCTGACAGGGGACGGCTACACCTTC	CASSTLTGDGYTF
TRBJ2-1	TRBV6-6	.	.	TGTGCCAGCAGTTACTCCGGGGTGGGTGAGCAGTTCTTC	CASSYSGVGEQFF
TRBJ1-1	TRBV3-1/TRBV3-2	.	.	TGTGCCACCCAGGCGGGAAGCGGGAACACTGAAGCTTTCTTT	CATQAGSGNTEAFF
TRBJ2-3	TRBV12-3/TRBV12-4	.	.	TGTGCCAGCACCCTAGGTCCAGATACGCAGTATTTT	CASTLGPDTQYF
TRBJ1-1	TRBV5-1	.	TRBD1	TGCGCCAGCAGCTTTACAGGGGACACTGAAGCTTTCTTT	CASSFTGDTEAFF
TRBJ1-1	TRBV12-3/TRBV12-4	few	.	TGTGCCAGCAGCAACAGGTTTGAAGCTTTCTTT	CASSNRFEAFF
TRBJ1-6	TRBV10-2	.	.	TGCGCCAGCAGTGAAGGAGGTGGGAATTCACCCCTCCACTTT	CASSEGGGNSPLHF
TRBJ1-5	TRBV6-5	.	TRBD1	TGTGCCAGTAAACTAACCGGGACAGGCAATCAGCCCCAGCATTTT	CASKLTGTGNQPQHF
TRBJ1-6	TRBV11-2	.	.	TGTGCCAGCAGCTTTGGGCAGGTCACTCTCAATTCACCCCTCCACTTT	CASSFGQVTLNSPLHF
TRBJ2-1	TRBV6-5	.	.	TGTGCCAGCAAGCGTCCCGGGACTGGGGGCAATGAGCAGTTCTTC	CASKRPGTGGNEQFF
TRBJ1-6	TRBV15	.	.	TGTGCCACCAGCAGAGATCTCAGCTCCTATAATTCACCCCTCCACTTT	CATSRDLSSYNSPLHF
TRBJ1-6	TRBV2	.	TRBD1	TGTGCCAGCAGACTCGGGACAGGGAATTCACCCCTCCACTTT	CASRLGTGNSPLHF
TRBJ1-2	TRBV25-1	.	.	TGTGCCAGCAGTGATCCCGTTTTGTTCGGCTACACCTTC	CASSDPVLFGYTF
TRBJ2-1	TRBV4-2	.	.	TGTGCCAGCAGCCAAGAAGGGTCAGGGACACCAAATGAGCAGTTCTTC	CASSQEGSGTPNEQFF
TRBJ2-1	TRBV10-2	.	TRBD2	TGCGCCAGCAGGGATAGCGGGGGCCAATACAATGAGCAGTTCTTC	CASRDSGGQYNEQFF
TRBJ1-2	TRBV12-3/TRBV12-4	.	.	TGTGCCAGCAGCCTACAGCCTTGGTATGGCTACACCTTC	CASSLQPWYGYTF
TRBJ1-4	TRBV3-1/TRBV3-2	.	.	TGTGCCAGCAGGCCTACGGAGGGAAAACTGTTTTTT	CASRPTEGKLFF
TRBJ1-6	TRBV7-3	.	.	TGTGCCAGCAGCCAAAGACAGAATTCACCCCTCCACTTT	CASSQRQNSPLHF
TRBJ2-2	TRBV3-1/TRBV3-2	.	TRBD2	TGTGCCAGCAGCCCTCGGTTTACTAGCGGAAACACCGGGGAGCTGTTTTTT	CASSPRFTSGNTGELFF
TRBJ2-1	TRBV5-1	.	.	TGCGCCAGCAGCTCGGCACGGACTAACACGGACAATGAGCAGTTCTTC	CASSSARTNTDNEQFF
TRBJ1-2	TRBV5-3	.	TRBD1	TGTGCCAGACAGGGGGGTAACTATGGCTACACCTTC	CARQGGNYGYTF
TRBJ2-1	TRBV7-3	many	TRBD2	TGTGCCAGCAGCTTAAGCGCTTGGGCGGGAGGGCCTAACAATGAGCAGTTCTTC	CASSLSAWAGGPNNEQFF
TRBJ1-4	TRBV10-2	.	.	TGCGCCAGCAGTGAGTATGGAGCCCAGAATGAAAAACTGTTTTTT	CASSEYGAQNEKLFF
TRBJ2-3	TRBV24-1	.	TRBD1	TGTGCCACCAGTGATTTGAGGCGGACAGGAGATACGCAGTATTTT	CATSDLRRTGDTQYF
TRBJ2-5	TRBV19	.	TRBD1	TGTGCCAGTAGTATAGTGACAGGGGTGGAGACCCAGTACTTC	CASSIVTGVETQYF
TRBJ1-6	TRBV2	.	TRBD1	TGTGCCAGCAGCCGACAGGGTAATGATTCACCCCTCCACTTT	CASSRQGNDSPLHF
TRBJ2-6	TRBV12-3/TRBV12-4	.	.	TGTGCCAGCAGTTTAGGGGGCGGCAACGTCCTGACTTTC	CASSLGGGNVLTF
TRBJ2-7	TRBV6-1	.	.	TGTGCCAGCAGTGAAGGTCCAGGCAGCAACTACGAGCAGTACTTC	CASSEGPGSNYEQYF
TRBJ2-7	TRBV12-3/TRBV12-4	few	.	TGTGCCAGCAGCCAGGACAGCTACGAGCAGTACTTC	CASSQDSYEQYF
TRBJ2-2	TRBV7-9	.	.	TGTGCCAGCAGCATACAGGGCAGGGAGCTGTTTTTT	CASSIQGRELFF
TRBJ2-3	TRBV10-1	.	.	TGCGCCAGCAGTGAAAACCTCCTAGGCCGAGGATCAGATACGCAGTATTTT	CASSENLLGRGSDTQYF
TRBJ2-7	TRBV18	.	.	TGTGCCAGCTCACCCCCTTCTATTGATGGCGAGCAGTACTTC	CASSPPSIDGEQYF
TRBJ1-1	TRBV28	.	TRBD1	TGTGCCAGCAGCCCTCACGGACAGGGATACACTGAAGCTTTCTTT	CASSPHGQGYTEAFF
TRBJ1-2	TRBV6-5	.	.	TGTGCCGCCTCACGGGGGTCCTATGGCTACACCTTC	CAASRGSYGYTF
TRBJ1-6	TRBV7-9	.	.	TGTGCCAGCAGCCAGGACAGTGGGAATTCACCCCTCCACTTT	CASSQDSGNSPLHF
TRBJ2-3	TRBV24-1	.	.	TGTGCCACCAGTGATTCAGGATATAGCACAGATACGCAGTATTTT	CATSDSGYSTDTQYF
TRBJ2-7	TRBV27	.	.	TGTGCCTCTCGAGGGGGTAACACCCACGAGCAGTACTTC	CASRGGNTHEQYF
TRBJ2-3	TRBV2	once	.	TGTGCCAGCAGACCCGACCGGACGGGGTACACAGATACGCAGTATTTT	CASRPDRTGYTDTQYF
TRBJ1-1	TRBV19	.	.	TGTGCCAGTAGTGCGGACAGCGGTTTCACTGAAGCTTTCTTT	CASSADSGFTEAFF
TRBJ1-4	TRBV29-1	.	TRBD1	TGCAGCGTTGAAGAACCAGGGGGCGGAAGGGAAAAACTGTTTTTT	CSVEEPGGGREKLFF